This T cell receptor (beta chain) was captured in a study of patients and donors after allogeneic stem cell transplantation. V gave up 2 bases and J gave up 0 bases; unmatched junction bases: 4. CDR3 size: 16 residues. Germline V gene lookup returns CDR1 SGHVS and CDR2 FQNEAQ. TCRdb re-analysed the RT-PCR reads in MiXCR, keeping a single row per CDR3 protein. The profile shows around 150,000 distinct CDR3 sequences, approximately 30% of them singletons. This chain uses TRBV7-8 with TRBJ2-1; 7 bases are a match to TRBD1. Sequencing was carried out using blood, either unsorted or a sorted T cell fraction (not recorded which). This TCR was sampled from a human donor who was either an allogeneic HSCT recipient or a stem cell or donor lymphocyte infusion donor (not recorded which). It is not recorded whose cells these are; they may come from a transplant donor. CDR3 sequence (DNA): TGTGCCAGCAGCTTAAAGACAGGGAACTCCTACAATGAGCAGTTCTTC. Residues: CASSLKTGNSYNEQFF.